The clone carrying this T cell receptor (beta chain) was counted once. Its cognate antigen is unknown. The data were obtained in a study of cytomegalovirus exposure and HLA in healthy donors. This CDR3 is built from 13 residues. CDR1 and CDR2 (germline): MNHNS, SASEGT. J lost 6 bases, V lost 4 bases, and 3 bases had no gene match. The PCR was carried out with 60 Vbeta primers and 13 Jbeta primers. Assay used: immunoSEQ multiplex PCR; TCRdb lists only in-frame clones, some missing. The sample lists fewer than 200,000 clones, roughly 76% occurring once. Study conclusions and caveats: Most of the CMV-associated TCR beta chains (in a later analysis) appeared to be HLA-restricted. In vitro testing confirmed a few CMV-associated chains as specific for CMV antigens. Per a later analysis, HLA-associated TCR beta chains showed more clonal expansion than other, equally common TCR beta chains.

The rearrangement links TRBV6-1 to TRBJ2-7; 10 bases match TRBD2. Sequencing used PBMCs. The TCR originated in a woman aged 50 to 60 in good health and CMV-seronegative. CDR3 sequence reads: CASSALAGVEQYF. The CDR3, as DNA: TGTGCCAGCAGTGCCCTAGCGGGAGTCGAGCAGTACTTC.